These 26 T cell receptor beta chains were sequenced from one sample in a study of blood T cell repertoires in COVID-19. Produced via immunoSEQ multiplex PCR; TCRdb's table is partial and in-frame only. The sample lists around 150,000 clones; about 80% were seen once. The source material was peripheral blood. All receptors derive from a woman older than 75 with acute or convalescent COVID-19.

The chain employs TRBV27 and TRBJ2-1; TRBD1 matches 8 bases. This CDR3 spans 16 amino acids. Trimming at V came to 3 bases and at J to 2 bases, leaving 6 bases not matched to a gene. The germline V gene has CDR1 MNHEY and CDR2 SMNVEV (reference sequence). DNA for the CDR3: TGTGCCAGCAGTTTTTGGTTACAGGGGGCCTACAATGAGCAGTTCTTC. This codes for CASSFWLQGAYNEQFF.

The rearrangement joins TRBV10-1 to TRBJ2-5, with TRBD2 identical over 16 bases. CDR3 length: 18 amino acids. CDR1 is WNHNN and CDR2 is SYGVQD in the germline V gene (reference sequence). V was clipped by 0 bases and J by 3 bases; unmatched bases: 4. The CDR3 loop is CASSESLGLAGGKETQYF. The CDR3 DNA reads TGCGCCAGCAGTGAGTCCTTGGGACTAGCGGGGGGGAAAGAGACCCAGTACTTC.

The gene calls are TRBV6-5 and TRBJ2-7; no firm D call. The length of the CDR3 is 14 residues. Trimming cost V 5 bases and J 2 bases, with 13 bases left between them. The germline V gene has CDR1 MNHEY and CDR2 SVGAGI. The CDR3 coding sequence is TGTGCCAGCAGTACGGCCCAGGTCCCCTACGAGCAGTACTTC. Translating gives CASSTAQVPYEQYF.

This clone turned up a few times. The V call is TRBV11-2, the J call TRBJ1-6; D remains unclear. Looked up from germline, CDR1 is SGHAT and CDR2 is FQNNGV. Trimming pared 8 bases from V and 0 bases from J, leaving 11 bases between. This CDR3 region has 15 residues. The CDR3 DNA follows: TGTGCCAGCGCCTCAGCGAGCTCCTATAATTCACCCCTCCACTTT. Its protein product is CASASASSYNSPLHF.

This rearrangement joins TRBV6-1 to TRBJ1-4, with D hard to call. The V and J ends lost 1 base and 4 bases respectively, with 13 bases between them. CDR1 and CDR2 (germline): MNHNS, SASEGT. There are 16 residues in the CDR3. The CDR3 spells CASSEVRQRVNEKLFF. The CDR3 coding sequence is TGTGCCAGCAGTGAAGTGAGGCAGAGGGTTAATGAAAAACTGTTTTTT.

This chain uses TRBV3-1 (or the pseudogene TRBV3-2) with TRBJ1-2; possibly TRBD1 for D (6 bases). The V gene's germline CDR1 is LGHDT and CDR2 YNNKEL (reference sequence). V lost 0 bases, J lost 4 bases, and 12 bases lay in between. The CDR3 loop spans 15 amino acids. The CDR3 DNA follows: TGTGCCAGCAGCCAAGACGGACAGCGCATCTATGGCTACACCTTC. Amino acids: CASSQDGQRIYGYTF.

This clone was recorded once. This chain connects TRBV28 to TRBJ2-1; tentative D call: TRBD2 (6 bases). The CDR3 extends over 13 amino acids. Germline lookup yields CDR1 MDHEN and CDR2 SYDVKM. Trimming pared 2 bases from V and 7 bases from J, leaving 9 bases between. CDR3 loop: CASSLPGRNEQFF. For the CDR3, the DNA is TGTGCCAGCAGTTTACCAGGGAGGAATGAGCAGTTCTTC. Full variable domain (remainder filled in from reference TRBV28 and TRBJ2-1): DVKVTQSSRYLVKRTGEKVFLECVQDMDHENMFWYRQDPGLGLRLIYFSYDVKMKEKGDIPEGYSVSREKKERFSLILESASTNQTSMYLCASSLPGRNEQFFGPGTRLTVL.

The rearrangement joins TRBV19 to TRBJ2-6; D possibly corresponds to TRBD1 (7 bases). CDR3 length: 15 amino acids. CDR1 is LNHDA and CDR2 is SQIVND in the germline V gene (reference sequence). V was pared by 5 bases and J by 2 bases, with 10 bases between. The CDR3 nucleotides read TGTGCCAGTAGTGGAGGGGGCACTGGGGCCAACGTCCTGACTTTC. Its protein is CASSGGGTGANVLTF.

This sequence joins TRBV19 and TRBJ2-1; a possible D gene is TRBD1 (6 bases). CDR1 LNHDA and CDR2 SQIVND come from the germline V gene (reference sequence). Trimming cost V 7 bases and J 4 bases, with 17 bases left between them. This CDR3 has 15 residues. CDR3 sequence (DNA): TGTGCCAGTAAATACCGGGACAACGCTTACAATGAGCAGTTCTTC. Residues: CASKYRDNAYNEQFF.

V and J are TRBV19 and TRBJ2-7, with a tentative D call TRBD1 (6 bases). Germline V gene sequence: CDR1 LNHDA, CDR2 SQIVND (reference sequence). The CDR3 has 14 amino acids. V lost 2 bases and J lost 9, with 17 bases in between. CDR3 protein: CASSITGTASGQYF. The CDR3 coding sequence is TGTGCCAGTAGTATAACAGGGACGGCTTCGGGGCAGTACTTC. Drawing the rest from reference TRBV19 and TRBJ2-7, the complete variable domain is DGGITQSPKYLFRKEGQNVTLSCEQNLNHDAMYWYRQDPGQGLRLIYYSQIVNDFQKGDIAEGYSVSREKKESFPLTVTSAQKNPTAFYLCASSITGTASGQYFGPGTRLTVT.

The V gene is TRBV28, the J gene TRBJ2-2, with D maybe TRBD2 (6 bases). V was trimmed by 6 bases and J by 3 bases, leaving 11 bases between them. Germline V gene sequence: CDR1 MDHEN, CDR2 SYDVKM. CDR3 size: 14 residues. The CDR3 DNA follows: TGTGCCAGCAGGGGGGGACTTTACACCGGGGAGCTGTTTTTT. Encoded protein: CASRGGLYTGELFF.

CDR3 DNA: TGTGCCAGTACGCCTGGGACAGGGAACTATGGCTACACCTTC. It yields the protein CASTPGTGNYGYTF. This chain links TRBV19 with TRBJ1-2; 9 bases line up with TRBD1. V gave up 7 bases and J gave up 2 bases; unmatched junction bases: 5. The germline V gene encodes CDR1 LNHDA and CDR2 SQIVND (reference sequence). There are 14 residues in the CDR3.

The chain links TRBV28 to TRBJ2-7, with 7 bases matching TRBD1. The CDR3 consists of 13 residues. Losses at the gene ends were 2 bases for V and 5 bases for J; bases not matched to a gene: 3. Per the germline V gene, CDR1 is MDHEN and CDR2 is SYDVKM. The CDR3 reads CASSLQGGNEQYF. CDR3 sequence (DNA): TGTGCCAGCAGTTTACAAGGGGGCAACGAGCAGTACTTC. Together with reference TRBV28 and TRBJ2-7, the CDR3 gives the full variable domain: DVKVTQSSRYLVKRTGEKVFLECVQDMDHENMFWYRQDPGLGLRLIYFSYDVKMKEKGDIPEGYSVSREKKERFSLILESASTNQTSMYLCASSLQGGNEQYFGPGTRLTVT.

The gene calls are TRBV4-1 and TRBJ1-5; tentative D call: TRBD1 (6 bases). There are 15 residues in the CDR3. CDR1 MGHRA and CDR2 YSYEKL come from the germline V gene. Trimming shortened V by 6 bases and J by 4 bases, and 16 bases separated the two germline ends. This CDR3 reads CASSSTDSRNQPQHF. CDR3 in DNA: TGCGCCAGCAGTAGTACGGACAGCCGAAATCAGCCCCAGCATTTT.

The chain is built from TRBV18 and TRBJ2-5; 7 bases are shared with TRBD1. Trimming at V came to 1 base and at J to 2 bases, leaving 1 base not matched to a gene. Germline CDR1 KGHSH, CDR2 LQKENI. The CDR3 contains 14 residues. The CDR3 DNA reads as TGTGCCAGCTCACCACTGGACAGGCAAGAGACCCAGTACTTC. This codes for CASSPLDRQETQYF.

The chain recombines TRBV7-9 with TRBJ1-1; 9 positions agree with TRBD1. The V gene end was trimmed by 4 bases and the J gene end by 1 base; junction bases not matched to a gene: 4. The V gene's germline CDR1 is SEHNR and CDR2 FQNEAQ (reference sequence). The CDR3 loop spans 15 amino acids. As DNA, the CDR3 is TGTGCCAGCAGCTCCGGGACAGGGAAGAACACTGAAGCTTTCTTT. Residues: CASSSGTGKNTEAFF.

The CDR3 sequence: CASSLATGGSNYGYTF. CDR3 nucleotides: TGTGCCAGCAGTTTGGCTACAGGGGGTAGTAACTATGGCTACACCTTC. The chain joins TRBV28 to TRBJ1-2; TRBD1 matches 8 bases. Losses at the gene ends were 3 bases for V and 1 base for J; bases not matched to a gene: 7. The V gene's germline CDR1 is MDHEN and CDR2 SYDVKM. The CDR3 spans 16 residues.

This clone was counted many times. The sample carries other DNA sequences with the same CDR3. The J gene is TRBJ1-2, the V gene TRBV5-6; 9 nucleotides line up with TRBD1. The CDR3 loop spans 14 amino acids. Looked up from germline, CDR1 is SGHDT and CDR2 is YYEEEE. V was clipped by 4 bases and J by 4 bases; unmatched bases: 5. This CDR3 reads CASSKGQGIYGYTF. Here the CDR3 DNA reads TGTGCCAGCAGCAAAGGACAGGGGATCTATGGCTACACCTTC.

The V and J genes are TRBV4-2 and TRBJ2-6; TRBD2 might be the D (6 bases). The V end lost 1 base, the J end lost 1 base, and 8 bases lay between the germline ends. The germline gives CDR1 LGHNA, CDR2 YNFKEQ. The CDR3 loop spans 16 amino acids. CDR3 DNA sequence: TGTGCCAGCAGCCAAGCGGCGGGATCTGGGGCCAACGTCCTGACTTTC. It specifies CASSQAAGSGANVLTF.

The V gene is TRBV6-2 or TRBV6-3, the J gene TRBJ2-2; D is unclear. Germline loops: CDR1 MNHEY, CDR2 SVGEGT. The CDR3 is 14 amino acids. V shed 2 bases and J shed 0 bases, with 4 bases lying between them. This CDR3 is CASSYPSNTGELFF. The CDR3 bases are TGTGCCAGCAGTTACCCGTCGAACACCGGGGAGCTGTTTTTT.

This clone was observed a single time. This rearrangement joins TRBV3-1 (or the pseudogene TRBV3-2) to TRBJ2-7; 9 positions match TRBD2. This CDR3 comprises 16 residues. From germline, CDR1 is LGHDT and CDR2 YNNKEL (reference sequence). Trimming took 1 base from V and 5 from J; bases not matched to a gene: 9. CDR3 DNA sequence: TGTGCCAGCAGCCAAGTTTGGCTAGCGGGACGGAACGAGCAGTACTTC. This translates into CASSQVWLAGRNEQYF.

The chain recombines TRBV19 with TRBJ1-3, with 9 bases fitting TRBD1. The CDR3 totals 17 residues. V was clipped by 7 bases and J by 1 base; unmatched bases: 11. From germline, CDR1 is LNHDA and CDR2 SQIVND (reference sequence). As DNA, the CDR3 is TGTGCCAGTAAGAGGGACAGGGCGGTTCGGTCTGGAAACACCATATATTTT. Its translation: CASKRDRAVRSGNTIYF.

This chain joins TRBV21-1 and TRBJ1-4. TRBV21-1 is a known pseudogene. This CDR3 contains 18 residues. The CDR3 sequence is CASSRRRGGQGLNEKLFF. Here the CDR3 DNA reads TGTGCCAGCAGCAGAAGGAGGGGGGGTCAGGGACTTAATGAAAAACTGTTTTTT.

This chain links TRBV15 with TRBJ2-3; 7 bases fit TRBD2. The junction had 7 bases not matched to a gene; V was cut back by 1 base and J by 0 bases. This CDR3 has 17 residues. Germline CDR1 and CDR2: LNHNV and YYDKDF (reference sequence). Here the CDR3 reads CATSRGGGAISTDTQYF. In DNA, the CDR3 is TGTGCCACCAGCAGAGGGGGGGGAGCGATCAGCACAGATACGCAGTATTTT.

The chain links TRBV18 to TRBJ1-2; D gene ambiguous. V was trimmed by 2 bases and J by 8 bases, leaving 15 bases between them. The CDR3 is 14 residues long. The germline V gene encodes CDR1 KGHSH and CDR2 LQKENI. CDR3 in amino acids: CASSPTFDFYGYTF. Written as DNA, the CDR3 is TGTGCCAGCTCACCAACTTTCGACTTCTACGGCTACACCTTC.

The chain joins TRBV19 to TRBJ1-4, with 8 bases matching TRBD1. This CDR3 comprises 15 residues. V lost 4 bases, J lost 8 bases, and 9 bases stayed unmatched. CDR1 LNHDA and CDR2 SQIVND come from the germline V gene (reference sequence). The CDR3 loop reads CASSTGQGQGEKLFF. The CDR3 DNA reads TGTGCCAGTAGTACCGGACAGGGACAAGGGGAAAAACTGTTTTTT.